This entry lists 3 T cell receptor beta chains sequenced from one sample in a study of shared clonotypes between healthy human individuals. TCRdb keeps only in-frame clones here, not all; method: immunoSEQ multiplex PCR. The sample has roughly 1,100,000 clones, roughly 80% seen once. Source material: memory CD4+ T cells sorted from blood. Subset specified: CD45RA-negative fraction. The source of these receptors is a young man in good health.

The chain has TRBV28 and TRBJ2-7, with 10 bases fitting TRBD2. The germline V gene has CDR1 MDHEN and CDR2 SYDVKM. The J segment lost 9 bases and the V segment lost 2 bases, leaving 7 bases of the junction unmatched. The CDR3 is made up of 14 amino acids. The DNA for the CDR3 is TGTGCCAGCAGTTTAAGCAGCGGGGGGGCCTGGCAGTACTTC. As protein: CASSLSSGGAWQYF.

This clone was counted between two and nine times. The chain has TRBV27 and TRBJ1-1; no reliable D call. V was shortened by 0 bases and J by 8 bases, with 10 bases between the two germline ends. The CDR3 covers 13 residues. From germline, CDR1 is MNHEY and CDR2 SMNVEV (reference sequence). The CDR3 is CASSLSPTTEAFF. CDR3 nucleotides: TGTGCCAGCAGTTTATCGCCGACAACAGAAGCTTTCTTT.

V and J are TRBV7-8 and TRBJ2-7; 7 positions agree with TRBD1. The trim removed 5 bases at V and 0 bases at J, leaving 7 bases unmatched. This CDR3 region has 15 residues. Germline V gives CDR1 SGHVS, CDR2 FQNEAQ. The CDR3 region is CASSPGDSYSYEQYF. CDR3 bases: TGTGCCAGCAGCCCAGGGGACAGCTACTCCTACGAGCAGTACTTC.